This T cell receptor beta chain was recorded in a study of CD8+CD57+ T cells in acquired aplastic anemia (dated by TCRdb to 2017 to 2018). At the level of the whole study: On average, sorted CD4+ and CD8+ cells yielded about 3 ug of extracted DNA, with a range of about 0.17 to 27.4 ug. Paper-wide results and their limitations: Patients and healthy controls showed no significant difference in CD8+ Simpson's diversity (P=0.060). Twenty-nine CD8+ CDR3 sequences were found in both patients and controls but appeared to be highly expressed in patients and within the immunodominant clones of the patients.

Germline trimming amounts to 10 bases on V and 7 bases on J, with 15 as the count of junction bases outside the gene matches. The CDR3, cysteine through phenylalanine, is 14 amino acids long. Only the CDR3 portion is preserved as DNA: 42 bases, with reading frame beginning at the first base. CDR1 is given as ENHRY and CDR2 as SYGVKD, both from the germline V gene. On this clonotype: The antigen it recognizes is unknown. Within one base of it there is no much larger clone, and no base qualities were kept.

TCR beta VDJ combination and CDR3 sequence profiling used genomic DNA as the template. An Illumina HiSeq 2000 was the platform used for TCR repertoire sequencing. The published analysis was carried out like this. Repertoire assessment relied on Simpson's diversity index, CDR3 size and DJ length profiles, and TRBV/TRBJ rearrangement plots. Whichever DNA sequence was most abundant in the deep sequencing data was defined as the immunodominant clone. CDR3 amino acid sequences were checked for sharing between subjects and were compared against published repertoires and the VDJdb database. TCRdb reanalyzed the raw reads on its own, using fastp at Q25 for trimming and MiXCR for clone calling, and kept in-frame beta chains. Every distinct CDR3 protein forms one entry, paired with its most common genes and DNA. These V and J calls originate from TCRdb's pipeline instead of the authors' own analysis. This sample holds about 190,000 distinct CDR3 sequences; about 64% were observed only once. The top ten clones comprise around 46% of the sample.

TCR repertoires of sorted CD4+ and CD8+ blood T cells from severe aplastic anemia patients and healthy subjects were deep-sequenced in the study. Ficoll-Paque density gradient centrifugation was used to isolate peripheral blood mononuclear cells. Before DNA was extracted, CD4+ and CD8+ T cells were sorted using either FACS or magnetic beads. The rearranged chain carries TRBV10-3 and TRBJ2-7; a stretch of 8 junction bases matches TRBD2. Material: sorted CD4+, CD8+, or CD8+CD57+ T cells (not recorded which) from PBMCs. The sequence came from a human donor with severe aplastic anemia or a healthy control (not recorded which). The CDR3 in this case is CASSPRTSSTEQYF. At the DNA level, the sequence is TGTGCCAGCTCTCCTCGGACTAGCTCTACGGAGCAGTACTTC.